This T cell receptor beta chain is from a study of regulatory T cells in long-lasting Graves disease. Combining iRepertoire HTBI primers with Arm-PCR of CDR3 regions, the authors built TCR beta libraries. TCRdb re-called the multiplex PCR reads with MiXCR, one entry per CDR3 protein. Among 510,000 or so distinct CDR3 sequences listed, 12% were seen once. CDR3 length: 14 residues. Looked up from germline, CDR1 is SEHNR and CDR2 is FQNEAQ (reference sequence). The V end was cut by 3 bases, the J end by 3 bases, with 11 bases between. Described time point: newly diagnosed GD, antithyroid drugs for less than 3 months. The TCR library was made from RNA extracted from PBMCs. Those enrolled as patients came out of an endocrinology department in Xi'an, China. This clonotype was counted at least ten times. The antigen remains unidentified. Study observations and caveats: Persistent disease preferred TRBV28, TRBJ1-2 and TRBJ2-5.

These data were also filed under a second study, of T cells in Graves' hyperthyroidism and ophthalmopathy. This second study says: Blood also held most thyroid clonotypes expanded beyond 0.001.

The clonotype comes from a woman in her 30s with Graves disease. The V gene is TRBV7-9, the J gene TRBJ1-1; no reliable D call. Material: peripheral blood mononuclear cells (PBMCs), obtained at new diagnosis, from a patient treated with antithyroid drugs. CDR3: CASSFAPADTEAFF. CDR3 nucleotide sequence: TGTGCCAGCAGCTTTGCGCCGGCGGACACTGAAGCTTTCTTT.